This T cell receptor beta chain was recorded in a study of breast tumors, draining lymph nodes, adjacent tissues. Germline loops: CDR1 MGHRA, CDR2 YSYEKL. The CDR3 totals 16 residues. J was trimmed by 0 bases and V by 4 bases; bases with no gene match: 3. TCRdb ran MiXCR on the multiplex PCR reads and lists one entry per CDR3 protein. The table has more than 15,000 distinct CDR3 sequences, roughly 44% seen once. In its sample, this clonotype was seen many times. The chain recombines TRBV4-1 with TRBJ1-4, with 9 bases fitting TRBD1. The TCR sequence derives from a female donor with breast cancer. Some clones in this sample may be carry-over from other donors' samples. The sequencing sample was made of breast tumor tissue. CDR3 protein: CASSPGQGATNEKLFF. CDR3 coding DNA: TGCGCCAGCAGCCCGGGACAGGGCGCAACTAATGAAAAACTGTTTTTT.